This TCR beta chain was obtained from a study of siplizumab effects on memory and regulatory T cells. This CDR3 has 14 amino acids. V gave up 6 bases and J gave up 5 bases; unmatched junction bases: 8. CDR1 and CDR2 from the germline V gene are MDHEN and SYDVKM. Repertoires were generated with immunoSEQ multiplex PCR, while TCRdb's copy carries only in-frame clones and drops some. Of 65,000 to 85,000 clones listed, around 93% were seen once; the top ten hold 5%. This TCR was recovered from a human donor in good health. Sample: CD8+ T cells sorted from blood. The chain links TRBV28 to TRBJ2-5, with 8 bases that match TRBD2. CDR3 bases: TGTGCCAGCAGGTCACCGGGGGGGCGGGAGACCCAGTACTTC. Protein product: CASRSPGGRETQYF.